Below are 8 T cell receptor beta chains sequenced from a single sample in a study of T cell repertoires in cytomegalovirus infection. TCRdb re-analysed the reads in MiXCR, keeping a single row per CDR3 protein. The profile shows 130,000 or so distinct CDR3 sequences, 5% to 6.5% of them singletons. The sequenced material came from PBMCs. Every receptor here comes from a human donor in good health (CMV status not recorded). Some clones in this sample may be carry-over from other donors' samples.

The rearrangement links TRBV7-2 to TRBJ1-6; the D is unclear. V shed 3 bases and J shed 9 bases, with 6 bases lying between them. The germline V gene has CDR1 SGHTA and CDR2 FQGNSA. The CDR3 is made up of 12 amino acids. CDR3 sequence reads: CASSFQSSPLHF. CDR3 in DNA: TGTGCCAGCAGCTTTCAGAGTTCACCCCTCCACTTT.

This clonotype has ten or more counts. J is TRBJ2-5 and V is TRBV7-2; D gene ambiguous. CDR3 length: 15 residues. Germline lookup yields CDR1 SGHTA and CDR2 FQGNSA. V was pared by 2 bases and J by 2 bases, with 12 bases between. Here the CDR3 DNA reads TGTGCCAGCAGCTTATCGGCCTCCACACAAGAGACCCAGTACTTC. This translates into CASSLSASTQETQYF. The full variable domain, with the rest looked up from reference TRBV7-2 and TRBJ2-5, is GAGVSQSPSNKVTEKGKDVELRCDPISGHTALYWYRQSLGQGLEFLIYFQGNSAPDKSGLPSDRFSAERTGGSVSTLTIQRTQQEDSAVYLCASSLSASTQETQYFGPGTRLLVL.

The gene calls are TRBV10-3 and TRBJ2-5; TRBD1 might be the D (6 bases). V gave up 0 bases and J gave up 1 base, with 9 bases separating them. Looked up from germline, CDR1 is ENHRY and CDR2 is SYGVKD. The CDR3 is made up of 15 amino acids. This CDR3 reads CAISESRTAQETQYF. CDR3 DNA sequence: TGTGCCATCAGTGAGTCGAGGACAGCCCAAGAGACCCAGTACTTC.

This clonotype was recorded at least ten times. The chain uses TRBV7-6 and TRBJ2-1; D could derive from TRBD1 or TRBD2 (5 bases each). The CDR3 runs to 12 residues. The V gene's germline CDR1 is SGHVS and CDR2 FNYEAQ. Deletions cut 4 bases from V and 10 bases from J, with 11 bases between. In DNA form, the CDR3 reads TGTGCCAGCAGCTACCGGGACGCAGAGCAGTTCTTC. It encodes CASSYRDAEQFF.

Many counts were recorded for this clonotype. This rearrangement joins TRBV7-2 to TRBJ2-1, with 7 bases matching TRBD2. V was pared by 5 bases and J by 3 bases, with 10 bases of the junction left unmatched. The CDR3 extends over 16 amino acids. Germline V gene data show CDR1 as SGHTA and CDR2 as FQGNSA. In DNA form, the CDR3 reads TGTGCCAGCAGCCCCTTGGGCGGGGGTGGCTACAATGAGCAGTTCTTC. It is translated as CASSPLGGGGYNEQFF.

In this sample, this clonotype turned up many times. The rearrangement uses TRBV7-9 and TRBJ1-1, with D perhaps TRBD1 (6 bases). Germline values: CDR1 SEHNR, CDR2 FQNEAQ (reference sequence). This CDR3 has 14 amino acids. V shed 5 bases and J shed 9 bases, with 19 bases lying between them. The CDR3 is CASSAYRESGKAFF. The CDR3 bases are TGTGCCAGCAGCGCATACAGGGAAAGTGGGAAAGCTTTCTTT.

This clonotype was counted at least ten times. The CDR3 DNA follows: TGTGCCAGCAGCGCCAGGGAAGAGACGCAGTATTTT. This translates into CASSAREETQYF. The genes are TRBV7-6 and TRBJ2-5, with D possibly matching TRBD1 (5 bases). The tail of the sequence fits TRBJ2-3 better, so the J call may be wrong. Germline V gives CDR1 SGHVS, CDR2 FNYEAQ. The CDR3 has 12 residues.

A few counts support this clonotype. V and J are TRBV19 and TRBJ1-1; D remains ambiguous. Germline-derived CDR1 and CDR2 are LNHDA and SQIVND (reference sequence). Trimming pared 6 bases from V and 0 bases from J, leaving 8 bases between. This CDR3 is 13 amino acids long. This chain's CDR3 is CASRSEMNTEAFF. In nucleotides, the CDR3 is TGTGCCAGTAGGTCGGAGATGAACACTGAAGCTTTCTTT.